This TCR beta chain was sequenced for a study of T cells after yellow fever vaccination. Study as a whole: Some fractions had low cell numbers, and these were prepared with SMART-Seq v4 Ultra Low Input.

Concerning this clonotype itself: Its antigen is unidentified.

A process of 5'RACE template switching, which added a universal primer site and UMIs, was used to make TCR cDNA. One entry per CDR3 protein, called by TCRdb with MiXCR from the 5' RACE reads. The table has around 63,000 distinct CDR3 sequences, 6.5% to 8% seen once. The study's findings and limits: One caveat is that FACS-sorted repertoires could contain abundant clonotypes contaminating from the bulk population.

The origin of this receptor is a man aged 30 to 45 who received the YFV17D yellow fever vaccine. The material sequenced was CD8+ T cells sorted from PBMCs, taken 15 days after the yellow fever booster vaccination.

The CDR3 loop reads CASSLSIAKALETQYF. Here the CDR3 DNA reads TGTGCCAGCAGCTTAAGTATCGCGAAGGCCTTGGAGACCCAGTACTTC. The chain has TRBV7-9 and TRBJ2-5; D remains unclear. Germline V gives CDR1 SEHNR, CDR2 FQNEAQ (reference sequence). Between the trimmed V and J ends, which lost 2 bases and 5 bases, there was a span of 18 bases. This CDR3 is 16 amino acids long.